This TCR beta chain comes out of a study of spatial heterogeneity in lung cancer. Study-wide background: A total of fewer than 80 untreated early-stage non-small cell lung cancer patients served as donors. Follow-up PBMC specimens underwent sequencing when available; their median timing was approximately 26 months after resection. Study conclusions and caveats: Ubiquitous expanded tumor TCRs appeared in blood more at resection than follow-up.

Each CDR3 protein is one row after TCRdb ran MiXCR on the 5' RACE reads. The sample lists some 41,000 distinct CDR3 sequences; approximately 22% were seen once. This clonotype was counted at least ten times. Antigen specificity is unknown. Time point noted: blood at routine non-recurrence follow-up after resection. No cells were sorted before sequencing. The whole RNA sequenced was extracted from tumor, nontumor lung or frozen PBMC. Germline V CDR1 and CDR2: SGDLS, YYNGEE. The CDR3 covers 15 residues. The junction had 8 bases not matched to a gene; V was cut back by 4 bases and J by 5 bases. This TCR derives from a female donor with early-stage non-small cell lung cancer. The sample consisted of PBMCs, taken at follow-up. The gene calls are TRBV9 and TRBJ2-1, with TRBD2 matching 8 bases. DNA for the CDR3: TGTGCCAGCAGCCCTAAACTAGCGGCGGACAATGAGCAGTTCTTC. Translating gives CASSPKLAADNEQFF.